This TCR beta chain was sequenced for a study of Graves' ophthalmopathy and Graves' hyperthyroidism. On this clonotype: This may be a read error, as it is one base from a much larger clone. In this CDR3 the conserved last residue, phenylalanine or tryptophan, is missing, so a read error is likely.

From RNA, the CDR3 regions of TCR beta chains were amplified and sequenced. After a first-round RT-PCR with HTBI primers, a second-round multiplex PCR was run. One entry per CDR3 protein, called by TCRdb with MiXCR from the multiplex PCR reads. The sample has some 750,000 distinct CDR3 sequences; around 40% are singletons. This TCR was sampled from an adult man with Graves' ophthalmopathy. Specimen: peripheral blood.

CDR3 in amino acids: CATSSGEGYEQYS. In DNA, the CDR3 is TGTGCCACCTCGTCGGGGGAGGGCTACGAGCAGTACTCC. The chain recombines TRBV2 with TRBJ2-7; 7 bases map to TRBD2. CDR3 size: 13 residues. In germline, CDR1 is SNHLY, CDR2 FYNNEI. V dropped 10 bases and J dropped 3; count of bases not matched to a gene: 9.